A selection of T cell receptor beta chains follows, all from one sample in a study of blood T cells in healthy people across ages. TCRdb re-called the 5' RACE reads through MiXCR, storing one row per CDR3 protein. The sample has around 670,000 distinct CDR3 sequences; about 30% are singletons. Source material: blood. These receptors originate from a woman at least 80 years old in good health. CDR3s include the opening cysteine and the closing phenylalanine or tryptophan. Each record gives: V gene, clone size, D gene, J gene, CDR3 protein, CDR3 DNA. A D gene is named only where the DNA matches it firmly. Clone size appears in some rows only: once, few, many, or a class for an expanded clone.

TRBV3-1	many	.	TRBJ2-7	CASSQRRGPYEQYF	TGTGCCAGCAGCCAGAGGAGGGGCCCATACGAGCAGTACTTC
TRBV27	many	.	TRBJ2-1	CASSPQIFSYNEQFF	TGTGCCAGCAGCCCCCAGATATTCTCCTACAATGAGCAGTTCTTC
TRBV3-1	.	TRBD1	TRBJ1-4	CASSVTGAGNEKLFF	TGTGCCAGCAGCGTCACAGGGGCGGGTAATGAAAAACTGTTTTTT
TRBV12-3/TRBV12-4	many	.	TRBJ2-3	CASSFGDSDTQYF	TGTGCCAGCAGTTTCGGGGATTCAGATACGCAGTATTTT
TRBV7-2	many	.	TRBJ2-7	CASSEGGGGLYEQYF	TGTGCCAGCAGCGAGGGAGGGGGAGGACTCTACGAGCAGTACTTC
TRBV4-1	.	TRBD1	TRBJ2-1	CASSQDMRRGNSYNEQFF	TGCGCCAGCAGCCAAGACATGCGCAGGGGGAATTCCTACAATGAGCAGTTCTTC
TRBV4-2	many	TRBD2	TRBJ2-5	CASSQERGFQETQYF	TGTGCCAGCAGCCAAGAGCGGGGGTTCCAAGAGACCCAGTACTTC
TRBV7-9	few	TRBD1	TRBJ1-1	CASSGQGPEAFF	TGTGCCAGCAGCGGACAGGGACCTGAAGCTTTCTTT
TRBV6-1	.	.	TRBJ1-5	CASSVGISNQPQHF	TGTGCCAGCAGTGTGGGGATCAGCAATCAGCCCCAGCATTTT
TRBV15	.	.	TRBJ1-4	CATSRLNEKLFF	TGTGCCACCAGCCGTCTTAATGAAAAACTGTTTTTT
TRBV6-5	.	.	TRBJ1-1	CASSYRREAFF	TGTGCCAGCAGTTACAGGAGGGAAGCTTTCTTT
TRBV6-1	few	TRBD1	TRBJ2-7	CASSSGQRDEQYF	TGTGCCAGCAGTTCGGGACAGAGGGACGAGCAGTACTTC
TRBV5-1	.	.	TRBJ1-5	CASSEYGYSNQPQHF	TGCGCCAGCAGCGAGTACGGCTATAGCAATCAGCCCCAGCATTTT
TRBV7-2	.	TRBD2	TRBJ2-7	CASSRTGTSGRVEQYF	TGTGCCAGCAGTCGTACCGGGACTAGCGGGAGGGTTGAGCAGTACTTC
TRBV9	.	TRBD2	TRBJ2-3	CASRPGTSGSLDTQYF	TGTGCCAGCAGACCCGGGACTAGCGGGAGTTTAGATACGCAGTATTTT
TRBV7-8	many	.	TRBJ2-5	CASSLGIRETQYF	TGTGCCAGCAGCTTAGGTATACGAGAGACCCAGTACTTC
TRBV3-1	.	.	TRBJ2-6	CASRQRTGSGANVLTF	TGTGCCAGCAGGCAAAGAACAGGGAGTGGGGCCAACGTCCTGACTTTC
TRBV3-1	many	.	TRBJ1-1	CASNPKAGTEAFF	TGTGCCAGCAACCCCAAGGCCGGCACTGAAGCTTTCTTT
TRBV6-1	.	.	TRBJ2-5	CASSEQGQGETQYF	TGTGCCAGCAGTGAGCAGGGTCAAGGAGAGACCCAGTACTTC
TRBV7-9	few	.	TRBJ2-2	CASRKGANTGELFF	TGTGCCAGCAGAAAGGGAGCGAACACCGGGGAGCTGTTTTTT
TRBV11-2	many	TRBD1	TRBJ2-5	CASSLVGGQGETQYF	TGTGCCAGCAGCTTAGTAGGGGGACAGGGGGAGACCCAGTACTTC
TRBV9	few	TRBD1	TRBJ1-1	CASSVLGQGNTEAFF	TGTGCCAGCAGCGTACTGGGACAGGGAAACACTGAAGCTTTCTTT
TRBV5-5	many	TRBD2	TRBJ2-3	CASRGGVLRADTQYF	TGTGCCAGCAGGGGGGGGGTCCTCCGAGCAGATACGCAGTATTTT
TRBV29-1	few	TRBD2	TRBJ2-7	CSVGTSGIGEQYF	TGCAGCGTGGGGACTAGCGGGATCGGAGAGCAGTACTTC
TRBV29-1	few	TRBD2	TRBJ2-1	CSVGIAGGSYNEQFF	TGCAGCGTCGGAATAGCGGGGGGATCCTACAATGAGCAGTTCTTC
TRBV12-3/TRBV12-4	.	.	TRBJ2-2	CASSPNTAVGTGELFF	TGTGCCAGCAGCCCAAACACCGCGGTCGGCACCGGGGAGCTGTTTTTT